This TCR beta chain was observed in a study of control samples from healthy donors and cancer patients. Looked up from germline, CDR1 is SGHRS and CDR2 is YFSETQ. The CDR3 is 15 amino acids. V lost 2 bases, J lost 8 bases, and 16 bases lay in between. Clones were read by immunoSEQ multiplex PCR, and TCRdb kept only the in-frame ones, dropping some. The table includes around 43,000 clones, about 94% detected once. J is TRBJ1-4 and V is TRBV5-1, with a tentative D call TRBD1 (5 bases). The sequencing input was blood. The origin of this receptor is a woman aged 50 to 60 in good health. DNA for the CDR3: TGCGCCAGCAGCTTCCTTACAGGAGCCTCGGAAAAACTGTTTTTT. It encodes CASSFLTGASEKLFF. Supplemented by reference TRBV5-1 and TRBJ1-4, the full variable domain reads KAGVTQTPRYLIKTRGQQVTLSCSPISGHRSVSWYQQTPGQGLQFLFEYFSETQRNKGNFPGRFSGRQFSNSRSEMNVSTLELGDSALYLCASSFLTGASEKLFFGSGTQLSVL.